These 9 T cell receptor beta chains were all obtained from the same sample, sequenced in a study of cytomegalovirus exposure and HLA in healthy donors. 60 Vbeta and 13 Jbeta primers were used in PCR. Assay: immunoSEQ multiplex PCR; the TCRdb copy retains only in-frame clones and omits some. Of tens of thousands of clones in the sample, 75% to 85% are singletons; the top ten hold approximately 17%. Material for sequencing was PBMCs. Receptor source: an older man in good health and CMV-seropositive.

The V and J genes are TRBV4-1 and TRBJ2-3; 12 bases agree with TRBD2. V shed 3 bases, J shed 2 bases, and the junction held 6 bases outside the gene matches. This CDR3 contains 17 residues. Germline CDR1 MGHRA, CDR2 YSYEKL. The CDR3 reads CASSQSGLAGNTDTQYF. CDR3 bases: TGCGCCAGCAGCCAGTCCGGACTAGCGGGGAACACAGATACGCAGTATTTT.

Only one count was recorded for this clone. V and J are TRBV7-6 and TRBJ1-1; D is unresolved. Trimming stripped 3 bases from V and 1 base from J, with 6 bases between. Germline CDR1 reads SGHVS; CDR2 reads FNYEAQ. The CDR3 consists of 13 residues. CDR3 loop: CASSFNGNTEAFF. In nucleotides, the CDR3 is TGTGCCAGCAGCTTTAACGGGAACACTGAAGCTTTCTTT.

CDR3 region: CASSPPEVRETQYF. The CDR3 region has the DNA TGTGCCAGCTCACCACCCGAAGTCCGGGAGACCCAGTACTTC. The chain carries TRBV18 and TRBJ2-5; D unresolved. This CDR3 is 14 amino acids long. The germline V gene has CDR1 KGHSH and CDR2 LQKENI. The V gene lost 0 bases and the J gene lost 5 bases, with 10 bases spanning the gap. Supplemented by reference TRBV18 and TRBJ2-5, the full variable domain reads NAGVMQNPRHLVRRRGQEARLRCSPMKGHSHVYWYRQLPEEGLKFMVYLQKENIIDESGMPKERFSAEFPKEGPSILRIQQVVRGDSAAYFCASSPPEVRETQYFGPGTRLLVL.

V and J are TRBV4-3 and TRBJ2-3; TRBD2 agrees at 10 bases. The CDR3 totals 15 residues. After removal of 4 bases from V and 7 bases from J, the junction contained 8 bases not matched to a gene. CDR1 and CDR2 (germline): LGHNA, YSLEER. The CDR3 here is CASSPTSGAMYTQYF. The CDR3 DNA sequence: TGCGCCAGCAGCCCCACTAGCGGGGCGATGTATACGCAGTATTTT.

The chain joins TRBV7-6 to TRBJ2-7; D unresolved. V lost 5 bases, J lost 0 bases, and 11 bases lay in between. CDR1 and CDR2 from the germline V gene are SGHVS and FNYEAQ. This CDR3 is 14 amino acids long. The CDR3 region is CASSPSLVSYEQYF. CDR3 nucleotides: TGTGCCAGCAGCCCCTCACTGGTCTCCTACGAGCAGTACTTC.

The CDR3, as DNA: TGTGCCAGCAGCCCGACAGAAAGCACAGATACGCAGTATTTT. This encodes CASSPTESTDTQYF. The chain carries TRBV7-3 and TRBJ2-3, with D possibly being TRBD1 (5 bases). CDR3 length equals 14 residues. Germline V CDR1 and CDR2: SGHTA, FQGTGA. V lost 5 bases and J lost 0, with 9 bases in between.

The chain employs TRBV6-5 and TRBJ2-7; 10 positions agree with TRBD1. The germline gives CDR1 MNHEY, CDR2 SVGAGI. The CDR3 runs to 14 residues. The trim removed 5 bases at V and 7 bases at J, leaving 8 bases unmatched. This CDR3 is CASSPRQGAGEQYF. The CDR3 coding sequence is TGTGCCAGCAGTCCGCGACAGGGGGCTGGAGAGCAGTACTTC.

The chain is built from TRBV10-1 and TRBJ2-5, with TRBD2 as a possible D gene (6 bases). V lost 4 bases to trimming and J lost 1 base, with 10 bases between them. Germline loops: CDR1 WNHNN, CDR2 SYGVQD (reference sequence). The CDR3 loop spans 14 amino acids. Here the CDR3 reads CASSAGTSQETQYF. The CDR3 DNA sequence: TGCGCCAGCAGTGCCGGGACTTCCCAAGAGACCCAGTACTTC.

This chain connects TRBV19 to TRBJ1-1, with 11 positions matching TRBD1. With 11 bases clipped from V and 7 bases from J, the junction kept 15 bases outside the gene matches. The CDR3 spans 15 residues. Germline V gene sequence: CDR1 LNHDA, CDR2 SQIVND (reference sequence). This CDR3 reads CASYTRGQGGDEAFF. The CDR3 DNA reads TGTGCCTCCTATACCCGGGGACAGGGGGGTGATGAAGCTTTCTTT.